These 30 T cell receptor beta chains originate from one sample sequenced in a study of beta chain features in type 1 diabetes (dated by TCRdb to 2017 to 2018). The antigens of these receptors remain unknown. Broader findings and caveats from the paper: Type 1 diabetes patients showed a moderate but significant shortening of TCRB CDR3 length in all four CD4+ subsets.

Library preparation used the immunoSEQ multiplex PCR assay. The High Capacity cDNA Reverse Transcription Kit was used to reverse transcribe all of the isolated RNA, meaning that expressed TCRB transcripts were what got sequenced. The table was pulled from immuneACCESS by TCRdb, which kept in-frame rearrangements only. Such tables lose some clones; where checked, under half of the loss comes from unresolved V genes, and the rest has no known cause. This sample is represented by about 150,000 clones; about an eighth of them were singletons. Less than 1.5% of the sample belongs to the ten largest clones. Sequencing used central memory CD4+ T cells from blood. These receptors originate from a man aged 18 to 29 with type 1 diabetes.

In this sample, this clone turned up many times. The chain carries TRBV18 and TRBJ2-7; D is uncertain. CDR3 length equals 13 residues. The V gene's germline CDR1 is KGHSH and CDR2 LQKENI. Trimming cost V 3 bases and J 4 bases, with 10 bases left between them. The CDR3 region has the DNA TGTGCCAGCTCACCCGAGCCCCAGTACGAGCAGTACTTC. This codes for CASSPEPQYEQYF.

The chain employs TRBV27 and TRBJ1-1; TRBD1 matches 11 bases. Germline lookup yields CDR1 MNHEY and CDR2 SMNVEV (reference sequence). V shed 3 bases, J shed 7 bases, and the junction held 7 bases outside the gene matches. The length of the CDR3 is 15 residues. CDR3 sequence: CASSFSSGTGGEAFF. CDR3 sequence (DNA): TGTGCCAGCAGTTTTTCCTCCGGGACAGGGGGTGAAGCTTTCTTT.

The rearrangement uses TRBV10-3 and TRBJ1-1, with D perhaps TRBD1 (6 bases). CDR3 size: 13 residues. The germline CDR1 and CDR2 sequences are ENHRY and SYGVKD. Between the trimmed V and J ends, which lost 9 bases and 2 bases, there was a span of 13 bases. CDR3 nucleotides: TGTGCCATTGCCATGGACAGAAACACTGAAGCTTTCTTT. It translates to CAIAMDRNTEAFF.

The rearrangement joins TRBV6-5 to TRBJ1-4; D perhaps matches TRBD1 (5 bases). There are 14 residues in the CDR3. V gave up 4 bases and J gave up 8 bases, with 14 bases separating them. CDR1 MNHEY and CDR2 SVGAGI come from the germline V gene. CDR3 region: CASSLGARGEKLFF. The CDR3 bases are TGTGCCAGCAGTTTAGGCGCAAGGGGCGAAAAACTGTTTTTT.

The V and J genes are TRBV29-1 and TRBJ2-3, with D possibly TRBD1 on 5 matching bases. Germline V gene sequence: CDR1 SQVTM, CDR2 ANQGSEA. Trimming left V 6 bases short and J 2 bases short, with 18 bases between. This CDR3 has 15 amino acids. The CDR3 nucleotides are TGCAGCGTCGGCGGACATTCGGAACTCACAGATACGCAGTATTTT. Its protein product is CSVGGHSELTDTQYF.

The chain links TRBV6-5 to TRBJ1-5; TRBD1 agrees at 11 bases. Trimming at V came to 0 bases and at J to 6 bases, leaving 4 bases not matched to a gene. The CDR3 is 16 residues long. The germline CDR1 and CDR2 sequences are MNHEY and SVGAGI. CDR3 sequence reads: CASSYSKGTGGQPQHF. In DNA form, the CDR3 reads TGTGCCAGCAGTTACTCCAAGGGGACAGGGGGTCAGCCCCAGCATTTT.

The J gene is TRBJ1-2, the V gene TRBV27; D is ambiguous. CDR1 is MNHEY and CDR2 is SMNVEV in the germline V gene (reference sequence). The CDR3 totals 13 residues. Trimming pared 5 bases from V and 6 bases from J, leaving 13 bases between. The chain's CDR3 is CASSREANHGYTF. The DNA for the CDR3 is TGTGCCAGCAGTCGCGAAGCCAACCATGGCTACACCTTC.

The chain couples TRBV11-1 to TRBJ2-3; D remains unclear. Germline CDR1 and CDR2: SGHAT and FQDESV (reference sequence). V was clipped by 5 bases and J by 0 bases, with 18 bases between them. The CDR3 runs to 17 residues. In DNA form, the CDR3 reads TGTGCCAGCAGCAATGCCCGACGGAGTAAGAGCACAGATACGCAGTATTTT. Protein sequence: CASSNARRSKSTDTQYF.

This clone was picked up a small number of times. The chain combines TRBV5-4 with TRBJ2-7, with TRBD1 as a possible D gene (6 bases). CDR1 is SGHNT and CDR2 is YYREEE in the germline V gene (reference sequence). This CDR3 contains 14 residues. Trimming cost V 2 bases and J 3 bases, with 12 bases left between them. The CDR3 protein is CASSFGPGDYEQYF. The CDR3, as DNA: TGTGCCAGCAGCTTTGGTCCAGGGGACTACGAGCAGTACTTC.

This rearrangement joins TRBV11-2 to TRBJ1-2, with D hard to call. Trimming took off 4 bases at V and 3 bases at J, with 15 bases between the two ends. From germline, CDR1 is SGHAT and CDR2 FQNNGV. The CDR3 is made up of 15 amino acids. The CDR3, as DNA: TGTGCCAGCAGCTCCCTCAGGAGAGACGACTATGGCTACACCTTC. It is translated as CASSSLRRDDYGYTF.

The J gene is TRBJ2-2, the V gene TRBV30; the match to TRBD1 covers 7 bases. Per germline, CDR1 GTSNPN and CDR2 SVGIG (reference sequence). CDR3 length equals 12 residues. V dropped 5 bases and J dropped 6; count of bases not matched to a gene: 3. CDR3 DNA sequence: TGTGCCTGGTGGACAGGACCCGGGGAGCTGTTTTTT. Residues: CAWWTGPGELFF.

The CDR3 DNA follows: TGCGCCAGCAGCCCATTGGGTAGTACATCCTACGAGCAGTACTTC. Translating it yields CASSPLGSTSYEQYF. J is TRBJ2-7 and V is TRBV5-1; no definite D call. Germline CDR1 and CDR2: SGHRS and YFSETQ. The CDR3 sequence is 15 residues long. Trimming cost V 4 bases and J 1 base, with 15 bases left between them. Drawing the rest from reference TRBV5-1 and TRBJ2-7, the complete variable domain is KAGVTQTPRYLIKTRGQQVTLSCSPISGHRSVSWYQQTPGQGLQFLFEYFSETQRNKGNFPGRFSGRQFSNSRSEMNVSTLELGDSALYLCASSPLGSTSYEQYFGPGTRLTVT.

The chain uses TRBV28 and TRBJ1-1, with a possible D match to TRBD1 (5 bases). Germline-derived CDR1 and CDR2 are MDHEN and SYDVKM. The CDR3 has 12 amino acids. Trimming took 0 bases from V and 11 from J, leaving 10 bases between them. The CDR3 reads CASSLWAREAFF. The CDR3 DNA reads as TGTGCCAGCAGTTTATGGGCCAGGGAGGCTTTCTTT.

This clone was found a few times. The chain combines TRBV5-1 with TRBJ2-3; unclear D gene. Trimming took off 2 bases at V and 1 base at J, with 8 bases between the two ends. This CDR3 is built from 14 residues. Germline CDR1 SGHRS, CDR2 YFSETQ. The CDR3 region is CASSFYEGTDTQYF. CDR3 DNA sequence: TGCGCCAGCAGCTTTTACGAAGGCACAGATACGCAGTATTTT.

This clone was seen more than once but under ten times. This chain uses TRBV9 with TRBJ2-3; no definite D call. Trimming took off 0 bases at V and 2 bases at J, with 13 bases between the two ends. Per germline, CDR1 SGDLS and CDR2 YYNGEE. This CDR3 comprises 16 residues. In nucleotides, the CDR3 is TGTGCCAGCAGCGTAGTTGGGCAAATGGCCACAGATACGCAGTATTTT. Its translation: CASSVVGQMATDTQYF.

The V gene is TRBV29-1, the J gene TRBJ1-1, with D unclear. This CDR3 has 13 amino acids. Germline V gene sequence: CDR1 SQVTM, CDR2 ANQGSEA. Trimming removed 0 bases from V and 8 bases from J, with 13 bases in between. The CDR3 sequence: CSVEEVVAGEAFF. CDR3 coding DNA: TGCAGCGTTGAAGAGGTTGTCGCGGGCGAAGCTTTCTTT. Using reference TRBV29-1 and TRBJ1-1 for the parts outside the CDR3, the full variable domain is SAVISQKPSRDICQRGTSLTIQCQVDSQVTMMFWYRQQPGQSLTLIATANQGSEATYESGFVIDKFPISRPNLTFSTLTVSNMSPEDSSIYLCSVEEVVAGEAFFGQGTRLTVV.

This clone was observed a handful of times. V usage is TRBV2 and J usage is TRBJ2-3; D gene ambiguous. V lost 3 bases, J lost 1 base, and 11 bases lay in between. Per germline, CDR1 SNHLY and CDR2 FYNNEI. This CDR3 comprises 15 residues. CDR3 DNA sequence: TGTGCCAGCAGTGACCCCCAAAGGGGCACAGATACGCAGTATTTT. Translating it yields CASSDPQRGTDTQYF.

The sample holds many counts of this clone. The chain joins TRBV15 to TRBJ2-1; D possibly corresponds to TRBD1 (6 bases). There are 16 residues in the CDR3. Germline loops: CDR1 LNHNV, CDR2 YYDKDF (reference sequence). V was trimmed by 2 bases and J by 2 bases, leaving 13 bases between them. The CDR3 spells CATSRTRGTTYNEQFF. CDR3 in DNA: TGTGCCACCAGCAGAACCAGGGGCACCACCTACAATGAGCAGTTCTTC.

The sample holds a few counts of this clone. CDR3 sequence (DNA): TGTGCCAGCAGCTCCCGGACAGGGGTCGGGGAAAAACTGTTTTTT. This sequence encodes CASSSRTGVGEKLFF. The chain recombines TRBV11-2 with TRBJ1-4; 9 bases map to TRBD1. The CDR3 is 15 residues long. Germline loops: CDR1 SGHAT, CDR2 FQNNGV. Germline trimming cut 4 bases from V and 8 bases from J; bases unmatched to any gene: 8.

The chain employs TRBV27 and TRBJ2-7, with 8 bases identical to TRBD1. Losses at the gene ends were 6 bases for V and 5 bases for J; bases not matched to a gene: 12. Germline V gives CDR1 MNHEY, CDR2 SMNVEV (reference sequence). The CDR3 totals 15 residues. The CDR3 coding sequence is TGTGCCAGCAGGCCCGAACGAGGACAGGGAGACGAGCAGTACTTC. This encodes CASRPERGQGDEQYF.

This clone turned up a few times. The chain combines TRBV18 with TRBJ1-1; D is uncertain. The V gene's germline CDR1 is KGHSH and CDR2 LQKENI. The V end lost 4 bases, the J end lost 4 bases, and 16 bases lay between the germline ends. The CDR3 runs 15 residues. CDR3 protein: CASSHDHWVGTEAFF. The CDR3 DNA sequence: TGTGCCAGCTCACACGACCACTGGGTTGGCACTGAAGCTTTCTTT.

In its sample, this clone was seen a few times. CDR3 protein: CASSLESGNNSPLHF. The CDR3 DNA follows: TGCGCCAGCAGCTTGGAGTCAGGCAATAATTCACCCCTCCACTTT. The rearrangement uses TRBV5-1 and TRBJ1-6; unclear D gene. The CDR3 length is 15 residues. Germline loops: CDR1 SGHRS, CDR2 YFSETQ. The V end was cut by 0 bases, the J end by 5 bases, with 9 bases between. The whole variable domain, remainder taken from reference TRBV5-1 and TRBJ1-6, is KAGVTQTPRYLIKTRGQQVTLSCSPISGHRSVSWYQQTPGQGLQFLFEYFSETQRNKGNFPGRFSGRQFSNSRSEMNVSTLELGDSALYLCASSLESGNNSPLHFGNGTRLTVT.

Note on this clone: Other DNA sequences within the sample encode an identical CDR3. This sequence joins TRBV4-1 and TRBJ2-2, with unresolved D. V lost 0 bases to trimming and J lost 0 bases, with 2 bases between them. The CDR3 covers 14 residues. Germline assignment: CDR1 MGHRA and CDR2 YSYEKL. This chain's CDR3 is CASSQDPNTGELFF. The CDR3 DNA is TGCGCCAGCAGCCAAGATCCGAACACCGGGGAGCTGTTTTTT.

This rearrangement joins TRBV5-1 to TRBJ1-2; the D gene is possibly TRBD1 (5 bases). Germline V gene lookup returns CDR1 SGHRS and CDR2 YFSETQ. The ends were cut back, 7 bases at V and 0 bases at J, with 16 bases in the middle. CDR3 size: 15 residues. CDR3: CASQQASGANYGYTF. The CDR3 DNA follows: TGCGCCAGCCAACAGGCCTCGGGGGCTAACTATGGCTACACCTTC.

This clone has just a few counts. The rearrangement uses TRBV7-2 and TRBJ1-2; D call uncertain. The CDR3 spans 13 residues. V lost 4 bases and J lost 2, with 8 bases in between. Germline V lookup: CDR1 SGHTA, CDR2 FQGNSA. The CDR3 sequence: CASSSYINYGYTF. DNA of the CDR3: TGTGCCAGCAGCTCTTACATCAACTATGGCTACACCTTC.

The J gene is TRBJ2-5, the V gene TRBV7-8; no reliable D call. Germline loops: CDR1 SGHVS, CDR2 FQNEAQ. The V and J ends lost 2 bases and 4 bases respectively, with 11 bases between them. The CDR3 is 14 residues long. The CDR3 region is CASSLLRTTETQYF. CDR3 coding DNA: TGTGCCAGCAGCTTACTCAGGACCACAGAGACCCAGTACTTC. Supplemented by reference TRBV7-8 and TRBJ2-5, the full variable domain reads GAGVSQSPRYKVAKRGQDVALRCDPISGHVSLFWYQQALGQGPEFLTYFQNEAQLDKSGLPSDRFFAERPEGSVSTLKIQRTQQEDSAVYLCASSLLRTTETQYFGPGTRLLVL.

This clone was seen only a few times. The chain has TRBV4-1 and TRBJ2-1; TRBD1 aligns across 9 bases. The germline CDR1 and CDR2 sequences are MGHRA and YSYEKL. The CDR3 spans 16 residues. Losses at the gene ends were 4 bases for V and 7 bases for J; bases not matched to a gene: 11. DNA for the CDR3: TGCGCCAGCAGCCCGTCAGGGGGACAGGGAAGAAATGAGCAGTTCTTC. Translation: CASSPSGGQGRNEQFF.

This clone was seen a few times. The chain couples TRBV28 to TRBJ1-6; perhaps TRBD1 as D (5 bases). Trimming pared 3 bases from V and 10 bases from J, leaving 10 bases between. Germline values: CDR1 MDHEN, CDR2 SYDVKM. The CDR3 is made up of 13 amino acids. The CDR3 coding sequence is TGTGCCAGCAGTTTGGGGGTACAGTCACCCCTCCACTTT. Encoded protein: CASSLGVQSPLHF. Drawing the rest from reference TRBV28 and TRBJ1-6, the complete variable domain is DVKVTQSSRYLVKRTGEKVFLECVQDMDHENMFWYRQDPGLGLRLIYFSYDVKMKEKGDIPEGYSVSREKKERFSLILESASTNQTSMYLCASSLGVQSPLHFGNGTRLTVT.

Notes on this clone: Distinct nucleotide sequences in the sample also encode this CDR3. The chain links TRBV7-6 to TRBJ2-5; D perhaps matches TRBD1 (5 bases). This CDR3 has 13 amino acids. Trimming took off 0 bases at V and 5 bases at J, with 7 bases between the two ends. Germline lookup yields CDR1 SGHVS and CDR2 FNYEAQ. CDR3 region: CASSLAQVETQYF. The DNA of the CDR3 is TGTGCCAGCAGCTTAGCACAGGTCGAGACCCAGTACTTC.

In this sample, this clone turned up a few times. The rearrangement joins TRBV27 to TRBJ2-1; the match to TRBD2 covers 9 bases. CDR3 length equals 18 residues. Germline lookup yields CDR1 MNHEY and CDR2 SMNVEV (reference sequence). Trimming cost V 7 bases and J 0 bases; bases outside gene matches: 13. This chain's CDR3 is CASKQLTSGPSSYNEQFF. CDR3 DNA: TGTGCCAGCAAACAGCTTACTAGCGGGCCCAGCTCCTACAATGAGCAGTTCTTC.